This T cell receptor beta chain was recorded in a study of cytomegalovirus exposure and HLA in healthy donors. The CDR3 contains 8 residues. CDR1 and CDR2 (germline): DFQATT, SNEGSKA (reference sequence). The V and J ends lost 6 bases and 11 bases respectively, with 7 bases between them. Amplification used 60 Vbeta primers and 13 Jbeta primers. Authors' processing steps: As a later analysis found, there were 70 million to 90 million unique TCR beta chains, of which roughly 11 million were shared. Using immunoSEQ multiplex PCR, the repertoire was profiled, and TCRdb retains in-frame clones only, with some absent. The V and J calls and clone size were taken over from that table, and D and trimming were inferred from the DNA. The data hold some 170,000 clones, with around 77% observed a single time.

The J gene is TRBJ1-1, the V gene TRBV20-1, with D maybe TRBD1 (6 bases). The sequence came from a woman in her 30s in good health and CMV-seronegative. The specimen was PBMCs. CDR3 DNA sequence: TGCAGTGCAGGGGGTGCTTTCTTT. Translated: CSAGGAFF.